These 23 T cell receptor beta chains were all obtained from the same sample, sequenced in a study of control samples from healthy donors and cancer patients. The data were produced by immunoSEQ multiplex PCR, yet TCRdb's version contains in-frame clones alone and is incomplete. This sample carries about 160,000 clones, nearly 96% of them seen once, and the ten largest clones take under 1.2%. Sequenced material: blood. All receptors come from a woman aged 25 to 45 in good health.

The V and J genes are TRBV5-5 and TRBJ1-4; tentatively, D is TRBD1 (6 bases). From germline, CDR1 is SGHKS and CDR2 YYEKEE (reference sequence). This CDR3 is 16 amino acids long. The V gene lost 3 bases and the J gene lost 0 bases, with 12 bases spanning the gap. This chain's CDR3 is CASSSGQMTTNEKLFF. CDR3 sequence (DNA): TGTGCCAGCAGCTCAGGACAGATGACAACTAATGAAAAACTGTTTTTT.

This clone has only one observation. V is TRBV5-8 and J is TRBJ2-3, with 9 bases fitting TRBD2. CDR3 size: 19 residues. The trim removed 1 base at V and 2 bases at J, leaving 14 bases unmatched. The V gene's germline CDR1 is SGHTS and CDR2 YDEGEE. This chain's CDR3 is CASSLKGGGRGRFTDTQYF. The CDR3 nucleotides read TGTGCCAGCAGCTTGAAAGGTGGCGGGAGGGGACGGTTCACAGATACGCAGTATTTT.

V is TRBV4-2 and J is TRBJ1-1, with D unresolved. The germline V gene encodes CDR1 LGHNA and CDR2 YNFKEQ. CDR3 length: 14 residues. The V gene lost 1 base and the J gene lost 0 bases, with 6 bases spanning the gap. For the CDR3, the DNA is TGTGCCAGCAGCCAAGTTGAGGTGAACACTGAAGCTTTCTTT. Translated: CASSQVEVNTEAFF.

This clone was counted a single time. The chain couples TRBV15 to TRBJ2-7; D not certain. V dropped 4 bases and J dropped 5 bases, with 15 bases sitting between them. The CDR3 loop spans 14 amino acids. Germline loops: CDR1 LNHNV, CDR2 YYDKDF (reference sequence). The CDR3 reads CATSTNTGKDEQYF. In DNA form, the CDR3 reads TGTGCCACCAGCACCAACACGGGTAAGGACGAGCAGTACTTC.

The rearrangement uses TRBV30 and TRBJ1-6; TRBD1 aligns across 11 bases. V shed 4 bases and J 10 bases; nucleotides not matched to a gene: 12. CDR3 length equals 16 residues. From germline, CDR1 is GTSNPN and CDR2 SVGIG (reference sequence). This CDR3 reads CAWNRRTGGYPSPLHF. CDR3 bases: TGTGCCTGGAACAGAAGGACAGGGGGCTATCCCTCACCCCTCCACTTT. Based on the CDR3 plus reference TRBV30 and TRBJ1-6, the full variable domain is SQTIHQWPATLVQPVGSPLSLECTVEGTSNPNLYWYRQAAGRGLQLLFYSVGIGQISSEVPQNLSASRPQDRQFILSSKKLLLSDSGFYLCAWNRRTGGYPSPLHFGNGTRLTVT.

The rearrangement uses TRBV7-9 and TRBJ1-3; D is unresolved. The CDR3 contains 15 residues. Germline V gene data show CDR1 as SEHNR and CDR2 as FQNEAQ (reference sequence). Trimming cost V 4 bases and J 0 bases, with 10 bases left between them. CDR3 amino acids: CASSSRMGSGNTIYF. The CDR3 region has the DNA TGTGCCAGCAGCTCCCGCATGGGCTCTGGAAACACCATATATTTT.

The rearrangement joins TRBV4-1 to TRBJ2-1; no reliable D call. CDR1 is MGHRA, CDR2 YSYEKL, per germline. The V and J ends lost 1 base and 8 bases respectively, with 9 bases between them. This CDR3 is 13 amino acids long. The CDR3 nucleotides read TGCGCCAGCAGCCAAGGGCTCTTCGATGAGCAGTTCTTC. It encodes CASSQGLFDEQFF.

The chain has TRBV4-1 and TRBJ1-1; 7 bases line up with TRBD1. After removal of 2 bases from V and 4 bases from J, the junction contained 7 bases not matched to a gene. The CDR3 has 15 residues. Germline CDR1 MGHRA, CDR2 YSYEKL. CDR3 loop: CASSQIGGSVTEAFF. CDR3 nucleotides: TGCGCCAGCAGCCAAATAGGGGGCAGCGTCACTGAAGCTTTCTTT.

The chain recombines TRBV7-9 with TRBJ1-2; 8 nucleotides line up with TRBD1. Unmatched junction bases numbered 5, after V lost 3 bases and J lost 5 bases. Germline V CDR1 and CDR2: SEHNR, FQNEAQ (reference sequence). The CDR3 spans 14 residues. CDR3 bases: TGTGCCAGCAGCTTTCCAGGGACAGGTTATGGCTACACCTTC. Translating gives CASSFPGTGYGYTF.

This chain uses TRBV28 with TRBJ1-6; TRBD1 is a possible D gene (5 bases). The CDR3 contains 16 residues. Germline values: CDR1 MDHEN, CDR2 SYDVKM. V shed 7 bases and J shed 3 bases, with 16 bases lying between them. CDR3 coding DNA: TGTGCCAGCACCTCGGGACCGACCATCTATAATTCACCCCTCCACTTT. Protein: CASTSGPTIYNSPLHF.

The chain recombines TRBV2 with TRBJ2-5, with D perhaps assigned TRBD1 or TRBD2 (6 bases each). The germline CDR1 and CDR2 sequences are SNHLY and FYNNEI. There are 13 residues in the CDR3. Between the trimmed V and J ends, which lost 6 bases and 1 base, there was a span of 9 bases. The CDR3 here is CASRRGAQETQYF. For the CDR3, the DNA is TGTGCCAGCAGGAGGGGGGCCCAAGAGACCCAGTACTTC.

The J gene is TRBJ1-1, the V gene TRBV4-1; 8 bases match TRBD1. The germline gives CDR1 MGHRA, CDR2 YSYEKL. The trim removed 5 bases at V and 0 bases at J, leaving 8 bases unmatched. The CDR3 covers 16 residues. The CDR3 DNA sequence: TGCGCCAGCAGCACACGGACAGGGAAGATGAACACTGAAGCTTTCTTT. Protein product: CASSTRTGKMNTEAFF.

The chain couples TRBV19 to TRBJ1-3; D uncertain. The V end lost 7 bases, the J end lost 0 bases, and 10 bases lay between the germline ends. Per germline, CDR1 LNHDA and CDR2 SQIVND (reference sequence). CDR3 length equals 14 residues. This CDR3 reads CASKDGASGNTIYF. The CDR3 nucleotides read TGTGCCAGTAAGGACGGTGCCTCTGGAAACACCATATATTTT.

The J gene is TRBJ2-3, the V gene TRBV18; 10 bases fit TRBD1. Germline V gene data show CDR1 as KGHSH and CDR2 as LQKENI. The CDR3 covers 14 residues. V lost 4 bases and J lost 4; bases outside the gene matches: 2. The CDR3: CASSRDRGPDTQYF. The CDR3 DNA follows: TGTGCCAGCTCACGAGACAGGGGGCCAGATACGCAGTATTTT.

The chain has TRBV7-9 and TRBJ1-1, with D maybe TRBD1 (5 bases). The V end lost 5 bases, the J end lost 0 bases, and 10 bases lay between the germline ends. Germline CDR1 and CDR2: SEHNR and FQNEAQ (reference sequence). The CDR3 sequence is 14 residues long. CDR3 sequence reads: CASSLGHMNTEAFF. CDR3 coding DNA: TGTGCCAGCAGCCTCGGACACATGAACACTGAAGCTTTCTTT.

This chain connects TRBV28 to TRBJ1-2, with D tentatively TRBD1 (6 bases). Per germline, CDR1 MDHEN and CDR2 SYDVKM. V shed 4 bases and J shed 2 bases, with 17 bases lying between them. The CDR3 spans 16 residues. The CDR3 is CASSSPLGQQNYGYTF. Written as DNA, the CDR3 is TGTGCCAGCAGTTCTCCATTGGGACAACAGAACTATGGCTACACCTTC.

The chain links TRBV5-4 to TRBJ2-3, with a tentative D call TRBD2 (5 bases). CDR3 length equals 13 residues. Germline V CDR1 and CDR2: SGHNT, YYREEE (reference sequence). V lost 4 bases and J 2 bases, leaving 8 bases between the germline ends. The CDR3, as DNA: TGTGCCAGCAGCCACGGGGACACAGATACGCAGTATTTT. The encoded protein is CASSHGDTDTQYF. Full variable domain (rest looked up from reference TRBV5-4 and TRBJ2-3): ETGVTQSPTHLIKTRGQQVTLRCSSQSGHNTVSWYQQALGQGPQFIFQYYREEENGRGNFPPRFSGLQFPNYSSELNVNALELDDSALYLCASSHGDTDTQYFGPGTRLTVL.

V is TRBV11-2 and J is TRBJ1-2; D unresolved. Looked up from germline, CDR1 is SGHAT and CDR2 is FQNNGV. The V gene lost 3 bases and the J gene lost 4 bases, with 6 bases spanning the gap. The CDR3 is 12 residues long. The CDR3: CASSLTTYGYTF. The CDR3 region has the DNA TGTGCCAGCAGCTTGACCACCTATGGCTACACCTTC.

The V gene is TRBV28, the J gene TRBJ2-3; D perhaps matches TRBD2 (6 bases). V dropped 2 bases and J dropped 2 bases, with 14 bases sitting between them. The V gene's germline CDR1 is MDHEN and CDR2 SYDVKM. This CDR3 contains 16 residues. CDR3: CASSLRAGTLTDTQYF. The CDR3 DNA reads TGTGCCAGCAGTTTACGGGCGGGGACTCTCACAGATACGCAGTATTTT.

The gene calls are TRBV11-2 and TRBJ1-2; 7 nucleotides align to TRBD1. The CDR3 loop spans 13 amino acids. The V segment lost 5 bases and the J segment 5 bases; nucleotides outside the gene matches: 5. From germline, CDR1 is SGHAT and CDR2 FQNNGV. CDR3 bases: TGTGCCAGCAGCGACAGGGTTGGGTATGGCTACACCTTC. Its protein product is CASSDRVGYGYTF. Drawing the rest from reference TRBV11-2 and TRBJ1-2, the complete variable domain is EAGVAQSPRYKIIEKRQSVAFWCNPISGHATLYWYQQILGQGPKLLIQFQNNGVVDDSQLPKDRFSAERLKGVDSTLKIQPAKLEDSAVYLCASSDRVGYGYTFGSGTRLTVV.

For the CDR3, the DNA is TGTGCCAGCAGTTTTCTAGGACAGGGACGGGGAAACACCATATATTTT. This translates into CASSFLGQGRGNTIYF. This chain connects TRBV28 to TRBJ1-3; 8 positions agree with TRBD1. The CDR3 sequence is 16 residues long. V shed 3 bases, J shed 4 bases, and the junction held 8 bases outside the gene matches. The germline V gene encodes CDR1 MDHEN and CDR2 SYDVKM. Combining the CDR3 with reference TRBV28 and TRBJ1-3 gives the whole variable domain DVKVTQSSRYLVKRTGEKVFLECVQDMDHENMFWYRQDPGLGLRLIYFSYDVKMKEKGDIPEGYSVSREKKERFSLILESASTNQTSMYLCASSFLGQGRGNTIYFGEGSWLTVV.

The CDR3 protein is CASSELRGAKAFF. Written as DNA, the CDR3 is TGTGCCAGCAGTGAACTCAGGGGGGCGAAAGCTTTCTTT. V and J are TRBV6-1 and TRBJ1-1, with TRBD1 matching over 7 bases. The CDR3 is made up of 13 amino acids. Germline V gives CDR1 MNHNS, CDR2 SASEGT. Germline trimming cut 2 bases from V and 9 bases from J; bases unmatched to any gene: 6.

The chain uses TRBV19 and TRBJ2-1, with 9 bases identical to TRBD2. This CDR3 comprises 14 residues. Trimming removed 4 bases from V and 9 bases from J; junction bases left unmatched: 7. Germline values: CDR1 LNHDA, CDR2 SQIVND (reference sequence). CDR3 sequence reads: CASSSGGRAGEQFF. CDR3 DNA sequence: TGTGCCAGTAGTAGCGGCGGGAGGGCCGGTGAGCAGTTCTTC.